The source of this T cell receptor beta chain is a study of cytomegalovirus exposure and HLA in healthy donors. The study ran its PCR with 60 Vbeta and 13 Jbeta primers. TCRdb keeps only in-frame clones here, not all; method: immunoSEQ multiplex PCR. The data contain 120,000 to 150,000 clones, under 80% of them seen just once; the ten biggest clones take up less than 3.5%. Looked up from germline, CDR1 is MGHRA and CDR2 is YSYEKL. Trimming left V 0 bases short and J 3 bases short, with 6 bases between. The CDR3 is 15 residues long. The clonotype was recovered from a male donor in good health and CMV-seronegative. The chain couples TRBV4-1 to TRBJ2-6; D is uncertain. What was sequenced was PBMCs. CDR3 DNA: TGCGCCAGCAGCCAAGATCTTCTTGGGGCCAACGTCCTGACTTTC. Amino acid sequence: CASSQDLLGANVLTF.